The sequence of this T cell receptor beta chain was determined in a study of blood T cell repertoires in COVID-19. The overall study: The origin of the acute and convalescent COVID-19 samples was the United States, Italy and Spain. T cells, B-cell-depleted T cells, or PBMCs provided the cDNA or gDNA that served as material.

As originally analysed: From reference gene primer amplification, estimates of nucleated cell counts were derived. TCRdb's table, derived via immunoSEQ multiplex PCR, lists solely in-frame clones and lacks some. That table furnishes V, J and clone size, whereas the DNA furnished D and trimming. The sample has a few hundred thousand clones, roughly 85% seen once; the top ten hold around 6.9%. The CDR3 spans 14 residues. Germline V gene data show CDR1 as SEHNR and CDR2 as FQNEAQ (reference sequence). The junction had 4 bases not matched to a gene; V was cut back by 5 bases and J by 4 bases. With regard to this clone: In the same sample, other DNA sequences code for this CDR3.

The chain uses TRBV7-9 and TRBJ2-7; 11 nucleotides align to TRBD1. Specimen: peripheral blood. The TCR originated in a human donor in a cohort sampled during active COVID-19. The CDR3 spells CASSRTGGSYEQYF. The CDR3 nucleotides read TGTGCCAGCAGCCGGACAGGGGGCAGTTACGAGCAGTACTTC.